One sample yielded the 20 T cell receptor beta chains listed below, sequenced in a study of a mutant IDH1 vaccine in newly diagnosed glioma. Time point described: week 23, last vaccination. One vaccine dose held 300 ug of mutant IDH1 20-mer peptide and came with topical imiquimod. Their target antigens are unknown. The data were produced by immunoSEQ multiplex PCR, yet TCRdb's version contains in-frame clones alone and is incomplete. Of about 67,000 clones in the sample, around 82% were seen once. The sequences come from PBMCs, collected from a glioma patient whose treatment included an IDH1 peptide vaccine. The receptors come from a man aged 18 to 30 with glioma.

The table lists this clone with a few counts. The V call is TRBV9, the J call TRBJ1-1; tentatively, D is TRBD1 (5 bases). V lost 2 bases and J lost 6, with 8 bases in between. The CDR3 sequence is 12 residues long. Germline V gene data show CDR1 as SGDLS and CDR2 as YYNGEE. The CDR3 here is CASSVQGAEAFF. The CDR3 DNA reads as TGTGCCAGCAGCGTCCAGGGCGCTGAAGCTTTCTTT.

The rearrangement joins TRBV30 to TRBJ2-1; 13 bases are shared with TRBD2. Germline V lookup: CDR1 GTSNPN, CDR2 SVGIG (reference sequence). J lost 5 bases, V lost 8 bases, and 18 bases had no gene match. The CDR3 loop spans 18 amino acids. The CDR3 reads CAGDGLAGADWGNNEQFF. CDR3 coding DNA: TGTGCCGGTGATGGACTAGCGGGAGCCGATTGGGGGAACAATGAGCAGTTCTTC.

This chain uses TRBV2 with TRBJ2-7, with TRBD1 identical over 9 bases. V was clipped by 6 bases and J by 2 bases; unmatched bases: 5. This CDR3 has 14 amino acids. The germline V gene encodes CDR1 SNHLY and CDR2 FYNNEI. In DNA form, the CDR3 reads TGTGCCAGCAGGGTAACAGGGGGCCCCTACGAGCAGTACTTC. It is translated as CASRVTGGPYEQYF.

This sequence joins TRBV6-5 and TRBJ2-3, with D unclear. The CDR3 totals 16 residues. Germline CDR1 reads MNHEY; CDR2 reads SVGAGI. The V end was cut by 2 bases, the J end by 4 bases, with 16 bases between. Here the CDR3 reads CASSYVQEWGADTQYF. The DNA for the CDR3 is TGTGCCAGCAGTTACGTCCAAGAATGGGGTGCAGATACGCAGTATTTT.

CDR3 in DNA: TGTGCCAGCAGTGAAGAAAAGGGAGTGAACACTGAAGCTTTCTTT. Translated: CASSEEKGVNTEAFF. The chain recombines TRBV6-1 with TRBJ1-1; D is undetermined. The CDR3 loop spans 15 amino acids. Trimming left V 1 base short and J 0 bases short, with 9 bases between. Per the germline V gene, CDR1 is MNHNS and CDR2 is SASEGT.

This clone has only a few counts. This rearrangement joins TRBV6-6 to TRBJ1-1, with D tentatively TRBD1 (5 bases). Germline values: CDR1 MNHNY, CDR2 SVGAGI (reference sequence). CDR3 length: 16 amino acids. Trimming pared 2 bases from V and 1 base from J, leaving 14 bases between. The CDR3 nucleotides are TGTGCCAGCAGTTACGCACCGGGACGGGGGAACACTGAAGCTTTCTTT. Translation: CASSYAPGRGNTEAFF.

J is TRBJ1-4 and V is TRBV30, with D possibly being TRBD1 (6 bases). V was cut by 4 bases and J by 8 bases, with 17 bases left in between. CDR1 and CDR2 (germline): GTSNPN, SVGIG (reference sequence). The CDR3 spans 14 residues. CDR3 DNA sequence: TGTGCCTGGAACCCACAGGGAAGAGGCGAAAAACTGTTTTTT. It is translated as CAWNPQGRGEKLFF.

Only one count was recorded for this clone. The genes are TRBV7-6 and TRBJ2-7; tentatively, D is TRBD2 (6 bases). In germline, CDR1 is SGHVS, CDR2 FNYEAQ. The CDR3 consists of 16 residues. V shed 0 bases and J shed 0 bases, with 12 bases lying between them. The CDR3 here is CASSLASGWSSYEQYF. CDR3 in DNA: TGTGCCAGCAGCTTAGCTAGCGGCTGGAGCTCCTACGAGCAGTACTTC.

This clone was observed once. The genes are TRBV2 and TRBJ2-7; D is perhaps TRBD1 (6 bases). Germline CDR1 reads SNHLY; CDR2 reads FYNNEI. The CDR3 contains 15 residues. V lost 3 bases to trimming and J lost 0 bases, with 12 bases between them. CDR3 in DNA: TGTGCCAGCAGTGATATAGGGGGATCCTCCTACGAGCAGTACTTC. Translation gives CASSDIGGSSYEQYF. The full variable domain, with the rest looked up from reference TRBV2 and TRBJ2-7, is EPEVTQTPSHQVTQMGQEVILRCVPISNHLYFYWYRQILGQKVEFLVSFYNNEISEKSEIFDDQFSVERPDGSNFTLKIRSTKLEDSAMYFCASSDIGGSSYEQYFGPGTRLTVT.

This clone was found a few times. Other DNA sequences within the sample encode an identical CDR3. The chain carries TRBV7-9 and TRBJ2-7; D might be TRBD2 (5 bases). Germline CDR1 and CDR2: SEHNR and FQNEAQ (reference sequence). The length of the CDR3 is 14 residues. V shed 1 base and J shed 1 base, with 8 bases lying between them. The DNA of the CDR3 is TGTGCCAGCAGCTTAGGAGGCGGGTCCTACGAGCAGTACTTC. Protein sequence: CASSLGGGSYEQYF.

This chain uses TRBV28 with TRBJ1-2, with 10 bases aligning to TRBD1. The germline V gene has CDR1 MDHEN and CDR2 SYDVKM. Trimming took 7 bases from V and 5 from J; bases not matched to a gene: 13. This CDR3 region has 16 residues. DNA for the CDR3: TGTGCCAGCACCTTTTGGGGGACAGGGGAGAGGTATGGCTACACCTTC. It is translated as CASTFWGTGERYGYTF.

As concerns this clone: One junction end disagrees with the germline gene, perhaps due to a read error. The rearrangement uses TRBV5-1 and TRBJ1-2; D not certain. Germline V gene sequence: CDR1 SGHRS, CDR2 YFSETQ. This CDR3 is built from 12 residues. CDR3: CASSLRPSLFYF. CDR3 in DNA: TGCGCCAGCAGCTTGAGACCGTCCCTCTTCTACTTC.

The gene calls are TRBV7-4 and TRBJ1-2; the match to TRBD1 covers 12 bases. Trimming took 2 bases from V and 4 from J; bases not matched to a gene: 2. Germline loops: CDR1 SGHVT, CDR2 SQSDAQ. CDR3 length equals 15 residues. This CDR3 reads CASSLRGQGAYGYTF. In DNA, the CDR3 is TGTGCCAGCAGCTTACGGGGACAGGGGGCCTATGGCTACACCTTC.

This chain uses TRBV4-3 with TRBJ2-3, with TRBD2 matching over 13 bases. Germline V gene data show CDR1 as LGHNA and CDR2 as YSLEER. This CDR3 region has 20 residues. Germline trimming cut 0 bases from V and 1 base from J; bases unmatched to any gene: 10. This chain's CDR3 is CASSQDALAGGGERTDTQYF. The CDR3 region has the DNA TGCGCCAGCAGCCAAGATGCACTAGCGGGAGGGGGGGAGCGCACAGATACGCAGTATTTT.

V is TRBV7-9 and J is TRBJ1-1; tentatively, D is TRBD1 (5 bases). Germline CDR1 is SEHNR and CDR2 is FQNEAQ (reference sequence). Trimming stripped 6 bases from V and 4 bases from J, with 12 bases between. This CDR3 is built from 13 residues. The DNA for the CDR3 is TGTGCCAGCAGGGACGGGACGGGCACTGAAGCTTTCTTT. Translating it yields CASRDGTGTEAFF.

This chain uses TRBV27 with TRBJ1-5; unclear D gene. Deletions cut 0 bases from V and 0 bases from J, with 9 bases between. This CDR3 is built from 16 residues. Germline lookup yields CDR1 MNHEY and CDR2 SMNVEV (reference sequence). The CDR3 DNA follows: TGTGCCAGCAGTTTATCGAGGCAGGTTAGCAATCAGCCCCAGCATTTT. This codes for CASSLSRQVSNQPQHF.

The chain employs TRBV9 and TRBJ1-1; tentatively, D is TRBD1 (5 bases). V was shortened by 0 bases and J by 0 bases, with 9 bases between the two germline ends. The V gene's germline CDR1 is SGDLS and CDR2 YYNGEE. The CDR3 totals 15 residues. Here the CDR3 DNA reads TGTGCCAGCAGCGTAGGCGGGACTATGAACACTGAAGCTTTCTTT. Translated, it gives CASSVGGTMNTEAFF.

The CDR3 bases are TGCGCCAGCAGCCAAGTAGAGGGCGGCGGCTCTGGAAACACCATATATTTT. It yields the protein CASSQVEGGGSGNTIYF. The genes are TRBV4-1 and TRBJ1-3; D call uncertain. This CDR3 has 17 amino acids. Germline V lookup: CDR1 MGHRA, CDR2 YSYEKL. Trimming left V 1 base short and J 0 bases short, with 13 bases between.

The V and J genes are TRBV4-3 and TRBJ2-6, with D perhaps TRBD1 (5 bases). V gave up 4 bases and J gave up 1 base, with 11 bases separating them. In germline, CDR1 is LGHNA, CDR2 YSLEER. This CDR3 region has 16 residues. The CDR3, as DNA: TGCGCCAGCAGCCCAACTTCAGGGTCTGGGGCCAACGTCCTGACTTTC. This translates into CASSPTSGSGANVLTF.

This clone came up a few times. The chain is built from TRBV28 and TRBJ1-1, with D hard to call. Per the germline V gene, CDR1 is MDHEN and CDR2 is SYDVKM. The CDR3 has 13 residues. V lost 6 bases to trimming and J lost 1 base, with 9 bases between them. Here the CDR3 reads CASRTASNTEAFF. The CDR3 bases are TGTGCCAGCAGAACCGCCTCGAACACTGAAGCTTTCTTT.